This T cell receptor beta chain derives from a study of metastatic and nonmetastatic thyroid tumors. Study-level information: Where malignant and benign thyroid patients were concerned, repertoires were compared across blood and tumor or nodule tissue. Study results and caveats: The reported finding was significantly higher TCR beta diversity in malignant thyroid tumors relative to benign nodules, in blood and tumor.

There were no patients who had received any treatment before thyroid surgery. Original processing methods: The study took CDR3 differences across clinicopathological groups and made a distant-metastasis classifier for papillary thyroid cancer from them. TCRdb re-called the PCR reads through MiXCR. These V and J calls derive from TCRdb rather than the authors' analysis. This sample has 85,000 to 100,000 clones; roughly 13% occur once, and the top ten carry around 10%. Notes on this clone: Its antigen is not identified.

Germline-derived CDR1 and CDR2 are SGDLS and YYNGEE. The CDR3 sequence is 15 residues long. V lost 4 bases and J lost 8; bases outside the gene matches: 11. The sequenced sample was blood. This sequence originates from a female donor with papillary thyroid cancer or a benign thyroid nodule (not recorded which). Some clones in this sample may be carry-over from other donors' samples. The chain has TRBV9 and TRBJ1-2; TRBD1 aligns across 10 bases. The CDR3 DNA reads TGTGCCAGCAGCTCGATCGGGGACAGGGGTGACGGCTACACCTTC. As protein: CASSSIGDRGDGYTF.